These 32 T cell receptor beta chains were sequenced from one sample in a study of early T cells in non-severe SARS-CoV-2 infection. TCRdb ran MiXCR on the 5' RACE reads and lists one entry per CDR3 protein. The sample contains 25,000 to 30,000 distinct CDR3 sequences, around 5.1% of which appear only once. Sequencing input: whole blood. All receptors come from an adult who was a healthcare worker with PCR-confirmed SARS-CoV-2 infection or an uninfected control (not recorded which).

This clonotype was observed a few times. The chain employs TRBV4-3 and TRBJ1-2; maybe TRBD1 (6 bases). Trimming pared 0 bases from V and 8 bases from J, leaving 13 bases between. Germline V CDR1 and CDR2: LGHNA, YSLEER. There are 14 residues in the CDR3. CDR3 sequence: CASSQEQGIGGYTF. The CDR3 DNA reads TGCGCCAGCAGCCAAGAACAGGGTATTGGAGGCTACACCTTC.

This clonotype has a count of ten or more. J is TRBJ1-4 and V is TRBV19; 7 bases agree with TRBD1. The CDR3 totals 14 residues. The germline gives CDR1 LNHDA, CDR2 SQIVND (reference sequence). The junction had 0 bases not matched to a gene; V was cut back by 3 bases and J by 2 bases. The CDR3 sequence is CASSMTGTNEKLFF. CDR3 sequence (DNA): TGTGCCAGTAGTATGACAGGGACTAATGAAAAACTGTTTTTT.

The sample holds many counts of this clonotype. The V call is TRBV30, the J call TRBJ2-1, with D uncertain. The CDR3 is 11 residues long. The germline V gene encodes CDR1 GTSNPN and CDR2 SVGIG (reference sequence). The V end lost 0 bases, the J end lost 9 bases, and 6 bases lay between the germline ends. Here the CDR3 DNA reads TGTGCCTGGAGTGTCAGAATTGAGCAGTTCTTC. As protein: CAWSVRIEQFF.

This clonotype appeared many times. The chain has TRBV24-1 and TRBJ2-1; weak D call: TRBD2 (5 bases). Between the trimmed V and J ends, which lost 3 bases and 0 bases, there was a span of 14 bases. CDR1 and CDR2 from the germline V gene are KGHDR and SFDVKD. The CDR3 runs to 17 residues. The CDR3 reads CATSDPRDTSSYNEQFF. The CDR3 DNA is TGTGCCACCAGTGATCCCCGGGATACCTCCTCCTACAATGAGCAGTTCTTC.

In this sample, this clonotype turned up many times. The chain carries TRBV7-9 and TRBJ1-1; 9 bases are a match to TRBD1. Losses at the gene ends were 1 base for V and 2 bases for J; bases not matched to a gene: 8. CDR1 is SEHNR, CDR2 FQNEAQ, per germline (reference sequence). CDR3 length: 17 amino acids. CDR3 in DNA: TGTGCCAGCAGCTTAGAGGGACAGGGTTATATAAACACTGAAGCTTTCTTT. It is translated as CASSLEGQGYINTEAFF.

This clonotype was seen a handful of times. The rearrangement links TRBV6-5 to TRBJ1-1; TRBD1 might be the D (5 bases). This CDR3 contains 15 residues. Trimming left V 2 bases short and J 0 bases short, with 10 bases between. Per germline, CDR1 MNHEY and CDR2 SVGAGI. The CDR3 loop is CASSYGASMNTEAFF. The CDR3 DNA sequence: TGTGCCAGCAGTTACGGGGCAAGCATGAACACTGAAGCTTTCTTT.

The genes are TRBV11-3 and TRBJ2-5; D ambiguous. CDR1 and CDR2 (germline): SGHNT, YENEEA. The V end was cut by 3 bases, the J end by 7 bases, with 12 bases between. The CDR3 totals 13 residues. As DNA, the CDR3 is TGTGCCAGCAGCTTGACAACCATTGGGACCCAGTACTTC. Translation: CASSLTTIGTQYF.

The chain has TRBV5-1 and TRBJ2-5; D gene uncertain. The V gene's germline CDR1 is SGHRS and CDR2 YFSETQ. V gave up 6 bases and J gave up 0 bases, with 9 bases separating them. This CDR3 is 13 amino acids long. The CDR3 reads CASNVGDQETQYF. In nucleotides, the CDR3 is TGCGCCAGCAATGTGGGCGACCAAGAGACCCAGTACTTC.

This clonotype was detected ten times or more. The chain couples TRBV10-1 to TRBJ1-5; TRBD1 matches 7 bases. Germline V gives CDR1 WNHNN, CDR2 SYGVQD (reference sequence). The CDR3 sequence is 15 residues long. Trimming cost V 6 bases and J 5 bases; bases outside gene matches: 10. This chain's CDR3 is CASRQGISADQPQHF. DNA of the CDR3: TGCGCCAGCAGACAGGGGATATCAGCGGATCAGCCCCAGCATTTT.

J is TRBJ1-1 and V is TRBV5-5; 7 nucleotides match TRBD1. The CDR3 runs to 13 residues. The germline V gene encodes CDR1 SGHKS and CDR2 YYEKEE (reference sequence). With 2 bases clipped from V and 7 bases from J, the junction kept 5 bases outside the gene matches. CDR3 in amino acids: CASSLGDSSEAFF. The CDR3 coding sequence is TGTGCCAGCAGCTTAGGGGACAGTAGTGAAGCTTTCTTT.

This clonotype occurred many times. The CDR3 spells CASSLQGGSYNEQFF. The CDR3 DNA follows: TGTGCCAGCAGCCTACAGGGAGGTTCCTACAATGAGCAGTTCTTC. The rearrangement uses TRBV5-4 and TRBJ2-1; D assignment may be TRBD1 or TRBD2 (6 bases each). Germline V lookup: CDR1 SGHNT, CDR2 YYREEE (reference sequence). Trimming shortened V by 4 bases and J by 1 base, and 12 bases separated the two germline ends. The CDR3 contains 15 residues.

This clonotype was detected many times. The rearrangement uses TRBV4-2 and TRBJ2-3; D possibly uses TRBD1 or TRBD2 (5 bases each). CDR1 is LGHNA, CDR2 YNFKEQ, per germline. Trimming took 0 bases from V and 0 from J, leaving 19 bases between them. The CDR3 has 19 amino acids. The CDR3 DNA is TGTGCCAGCAGCCAAGAACCCTCAGGGAGTCTCCTAAGCACAGATACGCAGTATTTT. Its protein product is CASSQEPSGSLLSTDTQYF.

The rearrangement uses TRBV2 and TRBJ1-2; D may be TRBD1 (6 bases). Germline V gene data show CDR1 as SNHLY and CDR2 as FYNNEI. The CDR3 runs to 13 residues. The V end was cut by 8 bases, the J end by 4 bases, with 14 bases between. This CDR3 reads CASARQDAYGYTF. In nucleotides, the CDR3 is TGTGCCAGCGCTCGACAGGATGCCTATGGCTACACCTTC. The full variable domain, with the rest looked up from reference TRBV2 and TRBJ1-2, is EPEVTQTPSHQVTQMGQEVILRCVPISNHLYFYWYRQILGQKVEFLVSFYNNEISEKSEIFDDQFSVERPDGSNFTLKIRSTKLEDSAMYFCASARQDAYGYTFGSGTRLTVV.

This clonotype was picked up a small number of times. The rearrangement joins TRBV4-1 to TRBJ2-3; tentatively, D is TRBD2 (5 bases). The CDR3 totals 16 residues. V lost 0 bases, J lost 0 bases, and 10 bases lay in between. CDR1 and CDR2 from the germline V gene are MGHRA and YSYEKL. The DNA for the CDR3 is TGCGCCAGCAGCCAAGAAGGGAGACCCAGCACAGATACGCAGTATTTT. This codes for CASSQEGRPSTDTQYF.

The chain carries TRBV3-1 and TRBJ1-2; D is ambiguous. The ends were cut back, 2 bases at V and 8 bases at J, with 18 bases in the middle. CDR1 and CDR2 (germline): LGHDT, YNNKEL (reference sequence). This CDR3 has 15 residues. The chain's CDR3 is CASSQYEELSMGYTF. CDR3 DNA: TGTGCCAGCAGCCAATATGAGGAGCTGTCTATGGGCTACACCTTC.

This clonotype showed up many times. The gene calls are TRBV10-3 and TRBJ1-5; 9 bases agree with TRBD1. With 10 bases clipped from V and 3 bases from J, the junction kept 4 bases outside the gene matches. This CDR3 region has 13 residues. In germline, CDR1 is ENHRY, CDR2 SYGVKD. The CDR3 DNA is TGTGCCACCAGGGACAGGGACAATCAGCCCCAGCATTTT. Translated: CATRDRDNQPQHF.

This clonotype has ten or more counts. The chain is built from TRBV20-1 and TRBJ2-3; D possibly uses TRBD1 or TRBD2 (5 bases each). This CDR3 is built from 12 residues. V shed 3 bases and J shed 5 bases, with 9 bases lying between them. CDR1 and CDR2 (germline): DFQATT, SNEGSKA (reference sequence). The CDR3 DNA sequence: TGCAGTGCTAGTCAGGGAGTAGATACGCAGTATTTT. It specifies CSASQGVDTQYF.

V and J are TRBV28 and TRBJ1-2; TRBD1 matches at 8 bases. The germline CDR1 and CDR2 sequences are MDHEN and SYDVKM. The CDR3 spans 13 residues. Losses at the gene ends were 7 bases for V and 4 bases for J; bases not matched to a gene: 5. CDR3 DNA: TGTGCCAGCATGACAGGGGCGACCTATGGCTACACCTTC. It encodes CASMTGATYGYTF.

The chain is built from TRBV5-1 and TRBJ2-1, with 9 bases matching TRBD2. The V segment lost 1 base and the J segment 6 bases; nucleotides outside the gene matches: 8. The CDR3 consists of 16 residues. The germline V gene has CDR1 SGHRS and CDR2 YFSETQ. The CDR3: CASSLRASGAANEQFF. As DNA, the CDR3 is TGCGCCAGCAGCTTGCGGGCTAGCGGGGCCGCCAATGAGCAGTTCTTC.

The rearrangement links TRBV5-1 to TRBJ2-1, with 14 nucleotides matching TRBD2. The CDR3 has 14 residues. Unmatched junction bases numbered 2, after V lost 5 bases and J lost 7 bases. The germline V gene encodes CDR1 SGHRS and CDR2 YFSETQ. The CDR3 DNA reads TGCGCCAGCAGGGGACTAGCGGGAGTAAATGAGCAGTTCTTC. It is translated as CASRGLAGVNEQFF. The complete variable domain, with remaining parts taken from reference TRBV5-1 and TRBJ2-1, reads KAGVTQTPRYLIKTRGQQVTLSCSPISGHRSVSWYQQTPGQGLQFLFEYFSETQRNKGNFPGRFSGRQFSNSRSEMNVSTLELGDSALYLCASRGLAGVNEQFFGPGTRLTVL.

This clonotype was observed a handful of times. Given a much more abundant clone one base away, this may be a read error. The rearrangement links TRBV20-1 to TRBJ2-5; tentative D call: TRBD2 (6 bases). Germline-derived CDR1 and CDR2 are DFQATT and SNEGSKA (reference sequence). The CDR3 contains 13 residues. V was cut by 5 bases and J by 6 bases, with 16 bases left in between. The CDR3 protein is CSAGGDSGKTQYF. The CDR3 DNA reads as TGCAGTGCTGGAGGTGATAGCGGAAAGACCCAGTACTTC.

This chain uses TRBV27 with TRBJ2-7; the D gene could be TRBD1 or TRBD2 (5 bases each). This CDR3 comprises 12 residues. Trimming took 6 bases from V and 4 from J, leaving 10 bases between them. Germline V gene sequence: CDR1 MNHEY, CDR2 SMNVEV (reference sequence). CDR3 sequence (DNA): TGTGCCAGCAGGGGGACGGAATACGAGCAGTACTTC. It specifies CASRGTEYEQYF.

This clonotype came up a few times. The CDR3 reads CATSRGGQGNEKLFF. The CDR3 DNA sequence: TGTGCCACCAGCAGAGGGGGACAGGGTAATGAAAAACTGTTTTTT. The chain employs TRBV15 and TRBJ1-4, with TRBD1 identical over 9 bases. Germline V gene lookup returns CDR1 LNHNV and CDR2 YYDKDF (reference sequence). J was trimmed by 4 bases and V by 1 base; bases with no gene match: 1. The CDR3 has 15 amino acids.

This clonotype appeared many times. This chain joins TRBV30 and TRBJ2-1; the D gene is possibly TRBD1 (6 bases). Per germline, CDR1 GTSNPN and CDR2 SVGIG (reference sequence). The CDR3 contains 12 residues. V lost 1 base and J lost 9, with 10 bases in between. CDR3 in amino acids: CAWSESGVEQFF. In nucleotides, the CDR3 is TGTGCCTGGAGTGAGTCAGGGGTTGAGCAGTTCTTC.

This clonotype was observed many times. This rearrangement joins TRBV2 to TRBJ2-1; 9 bases map to TRBD2. Germline-derived CDR1 and CDR2 are SNHLY and FYNNEI. CDR3 length: 15 amino acids. Trimming at V came to 0 bases and at J to 8 bases, leaving 5 bases not matched to a gene. CDR3 protein: CASSEASGGWDEQFF. The CDR3 DNA follows: TGTGCCAGCAGTGAAGCTAGCGGGGGTTGGGATGAGCAGTTCTTC. The full variable domain, in which reference TRBV2 and TRBJ2-1 provide the parts outside the CDR3, is EPEVTQTPSHQVTQMGQEVILRCVPISNHLYFYWYRQILGQKVEFLVSFYNNEISEKSEIFDDQFSVERPDGSNFTLKIRSTKLEDSAMYFCASSEASGGWDEQFFGPGTRLTVL.

This clonotype was counted at least ten times. This sequence joins TRBV15 and TRBJ1-1, with TRBD1 matching over 8 bases. CDR1 LNHNV and CDR2 YYDKDF come from the germline V gene (reference sequence). The CDR3 contains 16 residues. The trim removed 5 bases at V and 3 bases at J, leaving 11 bases unmatched. The CDR3 DNA is TGTGCCACCAGCGCCCTACAGGGGGAGGGAGACACTGAAGCTTTCTTT. Encoded protein: CATSALQGEGDTEAFF.

In its sample, this clonotype was seen many times. V gene TRBV20-1 combines with J gene TRBJ2-7, with 8 positions matching TRBD2. Germline CDR1 and CDR2: DFQATT and SNEGSKA (reference sequence). Trimming removed 3 bases from V and 3 bases from J; junction bases left unmatched: 13. The CDR3 length is 16 residues. The CDR3 DNA is TGCAGTGCTAGTCTGCCGTCCGGGGGGGCCCGCTACGAGCAGTACTTC. This encodes CSASLPSGGARYEQYF.

This clonotype was seen ten or more times. The chain uses TRBV7-2 and TRBJ1-6, with D possibly TRBD1 on 6 matching bases. Per germline, CDR1 SGHTA and CDR2 FQGNSA. The V gene lost 1 base and the J gene lost 7 bases, with 11 bases spanning the gap. The CDR3 runs to 15 residues. CDR3 residues: CASSLGVTGNSPLHF. The CDR3, as DNA: TGTGCCAGCAGCTTAGGTGTGACAGGAAATTCACCCCTCCACTTT.

The V call is TRBV6-2 or TRBV6-3, the J call TRBJ2-2; D gene unclear. V dropped 8 bases and J dropped 3 bases, with 7 bases sitting between them. Per germline, CDR1 MNHEY and CDR2 SVGEGT. The CDR3 spans 12 residues. In DNA form, the CDR3 reads TGTGCCAGCCGTAGATACACCGGGGAGCTGTTTTTT. Translating it yields CASRRYTGELFF.

This clonotype was counted ten times or more. This rearrangement joins TRBV20-1 to TRBJ2-3, with TRBD2 identical over 12 bases. In germline, CDR1 is DFQATT, CDR2 SNEGSKA (reference sequence). Trimming took 2 bases from V and 7 from J; bases not matched to a gene: 4. The CDR3 loop spans 14 amino acids. CDR3 residues: CSARPTSGRYTQYF. The CDR3 region has the DNA TGCAGTGCTAGACCGACTAGCGGGAGATATACGCAGTATTTT.

This chain connects TRBV24-1 to TRBJ2-3; 7 bases agree with TRBD1. The CDR3 is made up of 13 amino acids. The germline gives CDR1 KGHDR, CDR2 SFDVKD. Trimming took 4 bases from V and 11 from J; bases not matched to a gene: 8. The CDR3 DNA follows: TGTGCCACCAGTGAGCCCCGGGACAGAAGGCAGTATTTT. This sequence encodes CATSEPRDRRQYF.

This clonotype was seen repeatedly, ten times or more. The chain carries TRBV12-3 or TRBV12-4 and TRBJ2-3, with no clear D. V was trimmed by 5 bases and J by 7 bases, leaving 10 bases between them. The CDR3 length is 12 residues. The CDR3 loop is CASSLSYHTQYF. Here the CDR3 DNA reads TGTGCCAGCAGTCTATCCTACCATACGCAGTATTTT.